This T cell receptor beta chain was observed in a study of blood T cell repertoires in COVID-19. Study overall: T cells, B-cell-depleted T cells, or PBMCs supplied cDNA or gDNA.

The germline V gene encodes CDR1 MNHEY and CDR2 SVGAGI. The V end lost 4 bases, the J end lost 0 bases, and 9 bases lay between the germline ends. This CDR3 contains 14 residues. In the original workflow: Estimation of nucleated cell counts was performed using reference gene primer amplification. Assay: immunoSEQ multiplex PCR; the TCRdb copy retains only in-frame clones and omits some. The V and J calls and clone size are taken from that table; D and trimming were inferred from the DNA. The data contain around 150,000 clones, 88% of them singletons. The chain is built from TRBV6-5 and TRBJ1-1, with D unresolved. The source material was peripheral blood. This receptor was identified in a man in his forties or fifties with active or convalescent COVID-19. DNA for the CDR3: TGTGCCAGCAGTTTCGGAGACCTGAACACTGAAGCTTTCTTT. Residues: CASSFGDLNTEAFF.